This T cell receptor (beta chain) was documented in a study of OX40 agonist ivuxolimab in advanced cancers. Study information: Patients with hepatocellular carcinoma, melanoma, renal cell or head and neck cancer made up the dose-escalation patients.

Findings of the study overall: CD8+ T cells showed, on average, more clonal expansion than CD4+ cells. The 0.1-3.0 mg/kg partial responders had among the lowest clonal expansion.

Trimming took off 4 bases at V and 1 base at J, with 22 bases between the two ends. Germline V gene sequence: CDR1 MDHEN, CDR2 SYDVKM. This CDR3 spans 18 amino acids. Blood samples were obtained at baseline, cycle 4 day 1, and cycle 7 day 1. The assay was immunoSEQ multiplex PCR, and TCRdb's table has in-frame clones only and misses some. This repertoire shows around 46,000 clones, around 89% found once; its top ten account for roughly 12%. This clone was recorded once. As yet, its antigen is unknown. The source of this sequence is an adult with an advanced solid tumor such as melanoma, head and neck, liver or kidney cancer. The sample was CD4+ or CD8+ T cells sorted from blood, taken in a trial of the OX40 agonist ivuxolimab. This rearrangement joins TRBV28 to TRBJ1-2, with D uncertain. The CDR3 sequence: CASSSNIGSSPFNYGYTF. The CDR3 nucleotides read TGTGCCAGCAGTTCCAACATAGGGAGTAGCCCATTTAACTATGGCTACACCTTC.